What follows are 28 T cell receptor beta chains derived from one specimen sequenced in a study of cytomegalovirus exposure and HLA in healthy donors. In the PCR, 60 Vbeta and 13 Jbeta primers were used. The repertoire was sequenced with immunoSEQ multiplex PCR; TCRdb's copy has only in-frame clones and lacks some. Its table records 60,000 to 85,000 clones. The sequenced sample was PBMCs. Receptors originate from a man between 45 and 60 years old in good health and CMV-seropositive.

The chain employs TRBV11-2 and TRBJ2-3, with 7 bases identical to TRBD2. V lost 2 bases and J lost 5; bases outside the gene matches: 1. In germline, CDR1 is SGHAT, CDR2 FQNNGV. The CDR3 loop spans 13 amino acids. CDR3 loop: CASSLQREDTQYF. The CDR3 coding sequence is TGTGCCAGCAGCTTACAGCGGGAAGATACGCAGTATTTT.

This chain uses TRBV18 with TRBJ1-1; D is undetermined. The CDR3 has 14 amino acids. Germline-derived CDR1 and CDR2 are KGHSH and LQKENI. V gave up 3 bases and J gave up 3 bases, with 11 bases separating them. CDR3 DNA sequence: TGTGCCAGCTCACCGGAACGGGGAGACACTGAAGCTTTCTTT. As protein: CASSPERGDTEAFF.

This chain uses TRBV19 with TRBJ1-5; 11 nucleotides line up with TRBD1. This CDR3 comprises 15 residues. Germline V gene data show CDR1 as LNHDA and CDR2 as SQIVND (reference sequence). Germline trimming cut 6 bases from V and 6 bases from J; bases unmatched to any gene: 7. CDR3 sequence (DNA): TGTGCCAGTAGCTGGACAGGGGGCAACCCTCAGCCCCAGCATTTT. It encodes CASSWTGGNPQPQHF.

This CDR3 reads CSGTSGGSYGYTF. The CDR3 coding sequence is TGCAGCGGCACCTCGGGGGGGTCCTATGGCTACACCTTC. The rearrangement links TRBV29-1 to TRBJ1-2; D possibly corresponds to TRBD1 (5 bases). The CDR3 contains 13 residues. Germline lookup yields CDR1 SQVTM and CDR2 ANQGSEA. V was trimmed by 7 bases and J by 4 bases, leaving 16 bases between them.

The V and J genes are TRBV6-1 and TRBJ2-3, with unresolved D. Trimming shortened V by 3 bases and J by 0 bases, and 10 bases separated the two germline ends. This CDR3 is built from 15 residues. Germline CDR1 is MNHNS and CDR2 is SASEGT. CDR3 loop: CASSDQERSTDTQYF. CDR3 DNA: TGTGCCAGCAGTGACCAGGAAAGAAGCACAGATACGCAGTATTTT.

The V gene is TRBV6-6, the J gene TRBJ1-5, with a tentative D call TRBD1 (5 bases). This CDR3 is 14 amino acids long. Germline lookup yields CDR1 MNHNY and CDR2 SVGAGI (reference sequence). The V end was cut by 1 base, the J end by 4 bases, with 8 bases between. The CDR3 DNA is TGTGCCAGCAGTTACTTGGGGGGTAATCAGCCCCAGCATTTT. Translation gives CASSYLGGNQPQHF.

The chain recombines TRBV6-1 with TRBJ1-6; D not resolved. Germline lookup yields CDR1 MNHNS and CDR2 SASEGT. The CDR3 is made up of 13 amino acids. Trimming shortened V by 2 bases and J by 7 bases, and 6 bases separated the two germline ends. The CDR3 DNA reads TGTGCCAGCAGTGAATCTGTCAATTCACCCCTCCACTTT. This sequence encodes CASSESVNSPLHF.

The V and J genes are TRBV6-1 and TRBJ2-7; maybe TRBD2 (5 bases). The CDR3 spans 14 residues. V gave up 7 bases and J gave up 3 bases, with 16 bases separating them. Germline V gene data show CDR1 as MNHNS and CDR2 as SASEGT. CDR3 nucleotides: TGTGCCAGCACCGAGGGTGCGGCTAACTACGAGCAGTACTTC. Translating gives CASTEGAANYEQYF.

The chain uses TRBV7-9 and TRBJ2-5; 10 bases are a match to TRBD1. Per germline, CDR1 SEHNR and CDR2 FQNEAQ (reference sequence). This CDR3 spans 15 amino acids. V shed 5 bases and J 4 bases; nucleotides not matched to a gene: 7. In DNA, the CDR3 is TGTGCCAGCAGCCAATACCGGGACAGGGGAGAGACCCAGTACTTC. It translates to CASSQYRDRGETQYF.

This chain connects TRBV18 to TRBJ2-5; 9 bases line up with TRBD2. Germline CDR1 is KGHSH and CDR2 is LQKENI. The CDR3 spans 14 residues. Unmatched junction bases numbered 5, after V lost 3 bases and J lost 6 bases. The CDR3 here is CASSPREGEKTQYF. In DNA form, the CDR3 reads TGTGCCAGCTCACCGCGGGAGGGAGAAAAGACCCAGTACTTC.

The V and J genes are TRBV2 and TRBJ2-2; 7 bases fit TRBD1. Trimming removed 5 bases from V and 0 bases from J; junction bases left unmatched: 3. This CDR3 has 15 residues. The germline V gene encodes CDR1 SNHLY and CDR2 FYNNEI. The CDR3 is CASSQGQTNTGELFF. The CDR3 DNA reads as TGTGCCAGCAGTCAGGGACAGACGAACACCGGGGAGCTGTTTTTT.

The CDR3 loop is CASGTPYEQYF. The CDR3 nucleotides read TGTGCCAGCGGGACTCCCTACGAGCAGTACTTC. The V gene is TRBV9, the J gene TRBJ2-7; perhaps TRBD2 as D (6 bases). The CDR3 has 11 amino acids. The germline CDR1 and CDR2 sequences are SGDLS and YYNGEE. The V end lost 7 bases, the J end lost 2 bases, and 7 bases lay between the germline ends.

The rearrangement links TRBV7-9 to TRBJ1-1, with 10 bases matching TRBD1. The V and J ends lost 8 bases and 9 bases, in that order; junction bases with no gene match: 9. The CDR3 extends over 13 amino acids. Germline values: CDR1 SEHNR, CDR2 FQNEAQ (reference sequence). The CDR3 is CASLGTGEVKAFF. The CDR3 DNA is TGTGCCAGCCTCGGGACAGGGGAAGTTAAAGCTTTCTTT.

The J gene is TRBJ2-2, the V gene TRBV30, with D tentatively TRBD1 (6 bases). Trimming left V 4 bases short and J 6 bases short, with 9 bases between. Germline lookup yields CDR1 GTSNPN and CDR2 SVGIG (reference sequence). This CDR3 spans 12 amino acids. The CDR3 region is CAWTKGAGELFF. CDR3 DNA sequence: TGTGCCTGGACCAAGGGGGCCGGGGAGCTGTTTTTT.

DNA of the CDR3: TGTGCCAGCAGTGAAGAAAGGGGACAAGTTTACGAGCAGTACGTC. Encoded protein: CASSEERGQVYEQYV. This sequence joins TRBV6-1 and TRBJ2-7; D perhaps matches TRBD1 (6 bases). Germline loops: CDR1 MNHNS, CDR2 SASEGT. Trimming cost V 1 base and J 4 bases, with 14 bases left between them. CDR3 length equals 15 residues.

V gene TRBV7-9 combines with J gene TRBJ2-5; a possible D gene is TRBD2 (6 bases). The CDR3 contains 13 residues. Germline V CDR1 and CDR2: SEHNR, FQNEAQ (reference sequence). V was cut by 3 bases and J by 5 bases, with 10 bases left in between. CDR3 nucleotide sequence: TGTGCCAGCAGCTTGACCCTAGCGGAGACCCAGTACTTC. Residues: CASSLTLAETQYF.

Turning to this clone: This specimen includes other DNA sequences encoding the same CDR3. The CDR3 sequence is CASSLGLRENEQFF. CDR3 nucleotide sequence: TGCGCCAGCAGCTTGGGACTCAGGGAAAATGAGCAGTTCTTC. The chain joins TRBV5-1 to TRBJ2-1; maybe TRBD1 (5 bases). The CDR3 contains 14 residues. Germline CDR1 reads SGHRS; CDR2 reads YFSETQ. V was pared by 0 bases and J by 7 bases, with 11 bases between.

By frequency, this clone is medium-sized. The chain uses TRBV28 and TRBJ2-1, with no clear D. This CDR3 spans 14 amino acids. The V and J ends lost 5 bases and 8 bases respectively, with 16 bases between them. Looked up from germline, CDR1 is MDHEN and CDR2 is SYDVKM. CDR3 DNA sequence: TGTGCCAGCAGTCCCCCAGACATGTTCCATGAGCAGTTCTTC. Protein: CASSPPDMFHEQFF. Complete variable domain (other parts from reference TRBV28 and TRBJ2-1): DVKVTQSSRYLVKRTGEKVFLECVQDMDHENMFWYRQDPGLGLRLIYFSYDVKMKEKGDIPEGYSVSREKKERFSLILESASTNQTSMYLCASSPPDMFHEQFFGPGTRLTVL.

The chain couples TRBV6-5 to TRBJ2-1; D not resolved. Germline V CDR1 and CDR2: MNHEY, SVGAGI. CDR3 length: 15 amino acids. The V and J ends lost 6 bases and 7 bases respectively, with 19 bases between them. This CDR3 is CASSPRHILRNEQFF. The CDR3 DNA reads TGTGCCAGCAGCCCCAGACATATTCTGCGTAATGAGCAGTTCTTC.

CDR3 sequence reads: CASRLWDRPEKLFF. In DNA, the CDR3 is TGTGCCAGCAGATTGTGGGACAGACCTGAAAAACTGTTTTTT. The chain joins TRBV28 to TRBJ1-4; 7 bases are a match to TRBD1. This CDR3 comprises 14 residues. Germline CDR1 and CDR2: MDHEN and SYDVKM. Germline trimming cut 6 bases from V and 7 bases from J; bases unmatched to any gene: 8.

The chain joins TRBV18 to TRBJ1-3; D is unclear. The germline CDR1 and CDR2 sequences are KGHSH and LQKENI. The CDR3 consists of 15 residues. V dropped 3 bases and J dropped 0 bases, with 9 bases sitting between them. CDR3 in amino acids: CASSPGLLSGNTIYF. For the CDR3, the DNA is TGTGCCAGCTCACCTGGGCTTCTCTCTGGAAACACCATATATTTT.

J is TRBJ1-1 and V is TRBV5-1; TRBD1 might be the D (5 bases). V was pared by 3 bases and J by 3 bases, with 18 bases between. The germline V gene has CDR1 SGHRS and CDR2 YFSETQ. CDR3 length: 16 amino acids. The CDR3 DNA reads TGCGCCAGCAGCTGGACGGGGGGGGTAGCGGACACTGAAGCTTTCTTT. This codes for CASSWTGGVADTEAFF.

J is TRBJ1-1 and V is TRBV29-1; D unresolved. The CDR3 loop spans 12 amino acids. With 1 base removed from V and 5 bases from J, the gap between germline ends came to 8 bases. The germline V gene has CDR1 SQVTM and CDR2 ANQGSEA. Here the CDR3 reads CSVEVLRTEAFF. CDR3 DNA: TGCAGCGTTGAAGTATTGCGGACTGAAGCTTTCTTT.

The chain uses TRBV7-2 and TRBJ2-3; D is perhaps TRBD1 (6 bases). Germline lookup yields CDR1 SGHTA and CDR2 FQGNSA. V was shortened by 5 bases and J by 0 bases, with 18 bases between the two germline ends. This CDR3 has 17 residues. CDR3 nucleotides: TGTGCCAGCAGCGTCACCGGGACAACTTTTAGCACAGATACGCAGTATTTT. Translated, it gives CASSVTGTTFSTDTQYF. The variable domain in full, completed from reference TRBV7-2 and TRBJ2-3, reads GAGVSQSPSNKVTEKGKDVELRCDPISGHTALYWYRQSLGQGLEFLIYFQGNSAPDKSGLPSDRFSAERTGGSVSTLTIQRTQQEDSAVYLCASSVTGTTFSTDTQYFGPGTRLTVL.

The chain combines TRBV6-6 with TRBJ1-1; the D gene is possibly TRBD1 (6 bases). The CDR3 runs to 13 residues. Germline V lookup: CDR1 MNHNY, CDR2 SVGAGI (reference sequence). Deletions cut 6 bases from V and 1 base from J, with 9 bases between. The chain's CDR3 is CASRSGQNTEAFF. DNA of the CDR3: TGTGCCAGCAGGTCGGGACAGAACACTGAAGCTTTCTTT.

The V call is TRBV28, the J call TRBJ1-1, with 7 bases lining up with TRBD1. Germline CDR1 MDHEN, CDR2 SYDVKM. The CDR3 loop spans 14 amino acids. Trimming at V came to 7 bases and at J to 6 bases, leaving 11 bases not matched to a gene. The CDR3 reads CASTSTGSSPEAFF. The CDR3 DNA follows: TGTGCCAGCACCTCGACAGGGTCGTCCCCTGAAGCTTTCTTT.

This chain links TRBV18 with TRBJ2-5; D gene unclear. V gave up 3 bases and J gave up 1 base, with 9 bases separating them. The CDR3 consists of 14 residues. CDR1 is KGHSH, CDR2 LQKENI, per germline. DNA for the CDR3: TGTGCCAGCTCACCTCGAGGTGCCCAAGAGACCCAGTACTTC. Protein product: CASSPRGAQETQYF.

This chain connects TRBV19 to TRBJ1-5; D may be TRBD1 (6 bases). The CDR3 totals 16 residues. Trimming removed 8 bases from V and 0 bases from J, with 17 bases in between. Germline loops: CDR1 LNHDA, CDR2 SQIVND (reference sequence). This CDR3 reads CASSHRDINSNQPQHF. CDR3 nucleotides: TGTGCCAGTTCTCACCGGGACATAAATAGCAATCAGCCCCAGCATTTT.